These 32 T cell receptor beta chains share one sample of origin, sequenced in a study of early T cells in non-severe SARS-CoV-2 infection. TCRdb analysed the 5' RACE reads with MiXCR anew, one entry per CDR3 protein. The repertoire consists of fewer than 50,000 distinct CDR3 sequences, with 12% occurring once and the leading ten covering about a sixth. Sequencing was performed on whole blood. These TCRs come from an adult who was a healthcare worker with PCR-confirmed SARS-CoV-2 infection or an uninfected control (not recorded which).

This clonotype was seen at least ten times. The rearrangement joins TRBV2 to TRBJ2-7; perhaps TRBD1 as D (5 bases). Germline CDR1 SNHLY, CDR2 FYNNEI. The CDR3 contains 15 residues. V lost 8 bases and J 1 base, leaving 18 bases between the germline ends. The CDR3 sequence is CASGVVRVLSYEQYF. The DNA of the CDR3 is TGTGCCAGCGGGGTGGTCAGGGTACTATCCTACGAGCAGTACTTC.

A few counts support this clonotype. The chain links TRBV5-1 to TRBJ1-6, with a weak D call TRBD1 (5 bases). Germline-derived CDR1 and CDR2 are SGHRS and YFSETQ. The CDR3 length is 17 residues. V dropped 9 bases and J dropped 7 bases, with 26 bases sitting between them. The CDR3 region has the DNA TGCGCCAACTTGAGGGGAAGGACACCGTCGTGGAATTCACCCCTCCACTTT. It specifies CANLRGRTPSWNSPLHF.

The V and J genes are TRBV4-3 and TRBJ2-5; D gene ambiguous. The V end was cut by 0 bases, the J end by 7 bases, with 12 bases between. This CDR3 is built from 14 residues. Germline lookup yields CDR1 LGHNA and CDR2 YSLEER. CDR3 sequence: CASSQDFAPGTQYF. The DNA for the CDR3 is TGCGCCAGCAGCCAAGATTTCGCCCCCGGGACCCAGTACTTC.

The V and J genes are TRBV14 and TRBJ2-3; D is ambiguous. The CDR3 spans 13 residues. Germline V gene sequence: CDR1 SGHDN, CDR2 FVKESK. V lost 3 bases to trimming and J lost 2 bases, with 6 bases between them. CDR3: CASSHLSTDTQYF. The CDR3 DNA reads as TGTGCCAGCAGCCACCTATCCACAGATACGCAGTATTTT.

The count of this clonotype is one. The rearrangement uses TRBV6-1 and TRBJ1-5, with a weak D call TRBD1 (6 bases). The CDR3 has 17 residues. The germline gives CDR1 MNHNS, CDR2 SASEGT. The V gene lost 0 bases and the J gene lost 1 base, with 13 bases spanning the gap. CDR3 DNA sequence: TGTGCCAGCAGTGAAGCGGCAGGGGCAAGGAGCAATCAGCCCCAGCATTTT. Protein: CASSEAAGARSNQPQHF.

The chain uses TRBV24-1 and TRBJ2-3; D tentatively fits TRBD1 or TRBD2 (6 bases each). V was trimmed by 6 bases and J by 5 bases, leaving 11 bases between them. Germline values: CDR1 KGHDR, CDR2 SFDVKD. CDR3 length equals 13 residues. In DNA, the CDR3 is TGTGCCACCAGTCAGGGGAGGCAAGATACGCAGTATTTT. It is translated as CATSQGRQDTQYF.

This clonotype was recorded at least ten times. This chain links TRBV13 with TRBJ2-7; D uncertain. Germline CDR1 is PRHDT and CDR2 is FYEKMQ (reference sequence). The CDR3 loop spans 14 amino acids. V was cut by 3 bases and J by 2 bases, with 11 bases left in between. CDR3 sequence: CASSFGVQTYEQYF. The CDR3 coding sequence is TGTGCCAGCAGCTTTGGGGTTCAGACCTACGAGCAGTACTTC.

This clonotype has just a few counts. The CDR3 DNA reads TGTGCCAGCAGCCTGCTGGGCTATGACACAGATACGCAGTATTTT. It codes for CASSLLGYDTDTQYF. The V call is TRBV7-2, the J call TRBJ2-3; D unclear. Germline CDR1 reads SGHTA; CDR2 reads FQGNSA. This CDR3 is built from 15 residues. Trimming removed 5 bases from V and 2 bases from J, with 14 bases in between.

This clonotype came up many times. The chain employs TRBV7-9 and TRBJ1-2; 7 positions agree with TRBD1. Per germline, CDR1 SEHNR and CDR2 FQNEAQ (reference sequence). CDR3 length equals 14 residues. The ends lost 3 bases at V and 9 bases at J; junction bases unmatched: 10. The DNA for the CDR3 is TGTGCCAGCAGCTTTCCGGGACAGTCCACTCGCTACACCTTC. Translating it yields CASSFPGQSTRYTF.

This clonotype came up many times. This sequence joins TRBV6-6 and TRBJ1-2; TRBD1 matches 9 bases. CDR1 is MNHNY and CDR2 is SVGAGI in the germline V gene (reference sequence). J gave up 5 bases and V 6 bases, and 7 bases lay outside the gene matches. The CDR3 consists of 14 residues. CDR3 bases: TGTGCCAGCAGCCATCTAGGGACAGGGTATGGCTACACCTTC. This sequence encodes CASSHLGTGYGYTF.

This clonotype has a count of ten or more. The J gene is TRBJ1-3, the V gene TRBV18, with TRBD1 matching over 7 bases. The CDR3 is 16 residues long. Trimming at V came to 2 bases and at J to 4 bases, leaving 8 bases not matched to a gene. The germline V gene encodes CDR1 KGHSH and CDR2 LQKENI. CDR3 coding DNA: TGTGCCAGCTCACCAACGACGAGGGGGCCGGGAAACACCATATATTTT. Protein: CASSPTTRGPGNTIYF.

This clonotype was counted many times. The V call is TRBV7-8, the J call TRBJ2-5; TRBD2 matches at 7 bases. Trimming cost V 4 bases and J 4 bases; bases outside gene matches: 3. From germline, CDR1 is SGHVS and CDR2 FQNEAQ. The CDR3 sequence is 13 residues long. CDR3 region: CASSSAGVETQYF. CDR3 DNA: TGTGCCAGCAGCTCGGCGGGGGTAGAGACCCAGTACTTC. The full variable domain, with the rest looked up from reference TRBV7-8 and TRBJ2-5, is GAGVSQSPRYKVAKRGQDVALRCDPISGHVSLFWYQQALGQGPEFLTYFQNEAQLDKSGLPSDRFFAERPEGSVSTLKIQRTQQEDSAVYLCASSSAGVETQYFGPGTRLLVL.

The table lists this clonotype with many counts. The rearrangement links TRBV14 to TRBJ2-1, with D perhaps TRBD2 (6 bases). Germline values: CDR1 SGHDN, CDR2 FVKESK. This CDR3 region has 16 residues. Trimming left V 2 bases short and J 5 bases short, with 16 bases between. For the CDR3, the DNA is TGTGCCAGCAGCCAACGGAGGGCCCTGGGGAACAATGAGCAGTTCTTC. Amino acid sequence: CASSQRRALGNNEQFF.

This clonotype was observed a handful of times. The rearrangement joins TRBV7-3 to TRBJ2-1; D is possibly TRBD2 (6 bases). V was trimmed by 8 bases and J by 6 bases, leaving 14 bases between them. The CDR3 consists of 13 residues. Germline CDR1 SGHTA, CDR2 FQGTGA. The CDR3 is CASAPAGSNEQFF. CDR3 sequence (DNA): TGTGCCAGCGCTCCGGCGGGGAGCAATGAGCAGTTCTTC.

This clonotype occurred a few times. The chain links TRBV20-1 to TRBJ2-5; no clear D. The CDR3 sequence is 15 residues long. Germline-derived CDR1 and CDR2 are DFQATT and SNEGSKA (reference sequence). V lost 0 bases and J 2 bases, leaving 13 bases between the germline ends. In DNA, the CDR3 is TGCAGTGCTAGAGACTTTGGTCGGGTACAAGAGACCCAGTACTTC. It encodes CSARDFGRVQETQYF.

The chain uses TRBV4-1 and TRBJ1-1; D is undetermined. The length of the CDR3 is 13 residues. CDR1 and CDR2 from the germline V gene are MGHRA and YSYEKL. The V and J ends lost 5 bases and 6 bases respectively, with 13 bases between them. CDR3 protein: CASSSRQVPEAFF. CDR3 DNA sequence: TGCGCCAGCAGCTCCCGACAAGTTCCTGAAGCTTTCTTT.

This chain uses TRBV20-1 with TRBJ1-2, with 9 bases identical to TRBD1. V was clipped by 4 bases and J by 6 bases; unmatched bases: 15. The CDR3 extends over 16 amino acids. Looked up from germline, CDR1 is DFQATT and CDR2 is SNEGSKA (reference sequence). The CDR3 DNA reads TGCAGTGCTACGAGCGGGACAGGGTACGGGCGGGATGGCTACACCTTC. Translating gives CSATSGTGYGRDGYTF.

This chain uses TRBV20-1 with TRBJ2-1; 7 bases match TRBD2. V lost 0 bases, J lost 1 base, and 6 bases stayed unmatched. Germline CDR1 DFQATT, CDR2 SNEGSKA (reference sequence). The CDR3 is made up of 16 amino acids. CDR3 sequence: CSARDVPGGSYNEQFF. For the CDR3, the DNA is TGCAGTGCTAGAGATGTGCCGGGGGGTTCCTACAATGAGCAGTTCTTC.

This clonotype is medium-sized (0.01 to 0.1%) by share. The chain recombines TRBV20-1 with TRBJ2-3; 8 bases are a match to TRBD1. Germline V gives CDR1 DFQATT, CDR2 SNEGSKA (reference sequence). This CDR3 contains 16 residues. The V gene end was trimmed by 6 bases and the J gene end by 3 bases; junction bases not matched to a gene: 14. DNA of the CDR3: TGCAGTGCAGATACCTACAGGGGGATAACGACAGATACGCAGTATTTT. This sequence encodes CSADTYRGITTDTQYF.

CDR3 in DNA: TGTGCCATCAGTGAGCCGCGGGGGGGGAATGAGCAGTTCTTC. Translated: CAISEPRGGNEQFF. The rearrangement joins TRBV10-3 to TRBJ2-1, with 9 bases lining up with TRBD2. V dropped 2 bases and J dropped 7; count of bases not matched to a gene: 3. Looked up from germline, CDR1 is ENHRY and CDR2 is SYGVKD. This CDR3 is built from 14 residues.

A few counts support this clonotype. DNA of the CDR3: TGTGCCAGCAGCGTAGACCCGGGGTCGTCTGAAGCTTTCTTT. Translating gives CASSVDPGSSEAFF. This sequence joins TRBV9 and TRBJ1-1; unclear D gene. V was clipped by 0 bases and J by 6 bases, with 12 bases between them. CDR1 and CDR2 (germline): SGDLS, YYNGEE. The CDR3 has 14 residues.

Many counts were recorded for this clonotype. V is TRBV5-1 and J is TRBJ2-7; unclear D gene. The CDR3 length is 16 residues. CDR1 is SGHRS, CDR2 YFSETQ, per germline. V dropped 6 bases and J dropped 0 bases, with 19 bases sitting between them. CDR3 nucleotide sequence: TGCGCCAGCATGGGTGGTCTGCCGGTGGGCTCCTACGAGCAGTACTTC. Its protein product is CASMGGLPVGSYEQYF.

The gene calls are TRBV10-3 and TRBJ2-4, with a tentative D call TRBD2 (5 bases). Germline-derived CDR1 and CDR2 are ENHRY and SYGVKD. V was shortened by 0 bases and J by 4 bases, with 13 bases between the two germline ends. The CDR3 sequence is 16 residues long. As DNA, the CDR3 is TGTGCCATCAGTGAGTCAAACGGGGAGCTAAAAAACATTCAGTACTTC. Its protein is CAISESNGELKNIQYF.

Only a few counts were recorded for this clonotype. The chain has TRBV10-1 and TRBJ2-1; D is tentatively TRBD1 or TRBD2 (7 bases each). CDR1 is WNHNN and CDR2 is SYGVQD in the germline V gene (reference sequence). Trimming removed 2 bases from V and 7 bases from J, with 12 bases in between. The CDR3 has 14 amino acids. The CDR3 sequence: CASSEMQGGNEQFF. The CDR3 region has the DNA TGCGCCAGCAGTGAGATGCAGGGGGGGAATGAGCAGTTCTTC.

This clonotype was recorded many times. The CDR3 here is CASSALNPWTVGFGNTIYF. The DNA for the CDR3 is TGTGCCAGCAGTGCGTTAAACCCGTGGACGGTGGGTTTTGGAAACACCATATATTTT. The chain is built from TRBV6-1 and TRBJ1-3; D not resolved. V shed 4 bases and J shed 3 bases, with 25 bases lying between them. Germline loops: CDR1 MNHNS, CDR2 SASEGT. The CDR3 spans 19 residues.

The rearrangement uses TRBV29-1 and TRBJ2-3; 13 bases map to TRBD2. V lost 2 bases, J lost 7 bases, and 3 bases stayed unmatched. Germline V gene lookup returns CDR1 SQVTM and CDR2 ANQGSEA. This CDR3 spans 14 amino acids. CDR3 sequence reads: CSVERLAGGYTQYF. The CDR3 bases are TGCAGCGTTGAAAGACTAGCGGGAGGATATACGCAGTATTTT.

This clonotype has a count of ten or more. V is TRBV6-1 and J is TRBJ2-7; the match to TRBD2 covers 12 bases. V trimming: 6 bases; J trimming: 2 bases; junction bases outside the gene matches: 5. Germline V gene sequence: CDR1 MNHNS, CDR2 SASEGT. The CDR3 is 15 amino acids. CDR3 coding DNA: TGTGCCAGCAGGAGGACTAGCGGGGACACCTACGAGCAGTACTTC. It encodes CASRRTSGDTYEQYF.

This clonotype was found a few times. The chain recombines TRBV28 with TRBJ2-5; TRBD2 aligns across 9 bases. The J segment lost 2 bases and the V segment lost 1 base, leaving 11 bases of the junction unmatched. The CDR3 has 18 residues. Per the germline V gene, CDR1 is MDHEN and CDR2 is SYDVKM. CDR3 sequence (DNA): TGTGCCAGCAGTTTATTTGGGGTAGCGGGAGTGGGGCAAGAGACCCAGTACTTC. Residues: CASSLFGVAGVGQETQYF.

The table lists this clonotype with a few counts. This sequence joins TRBV7-9 and TRBJ2-7, with D maybe TRBD1 (6 bases). CDR3 length: 16 residues. Germline CDR1 and CDR2: SEHNR and FQNEAQ (reference sequence). The V and J ends lost 3 bases and 3 bases respectively, with 18 bases between them. The CDR3 is CASSFTPTGLGYEQYF. The DNA of the CDR3 is TGTGCCAGCAGCTTTACCCCGACAGGTCTTGGCTACGAGCAGTACTTC.

This clonotype showed up many times. The chain uses TRBV7-8 and TRBJ2-4, with 7 bases aligning to TRBD2. The CDR3 has 19 residues. The V and J ends lost 3 bases and 0 bases, in that order; junction bases with no gene match: 14. Per the germline V gene, CDR1 is SGHVS and CDR2 is FQNEAQ. The CDR3 nucleotides are TGTGCCAGCAGCTTCATGGGCAACCGGGACTACTTAGCCAAAAACATTCAGTACTTC. Its protein product is CASSFMGNRDYLAKNIQYF.

This clonotype has only a few counts. This chain uses TRBV7-2 with TRBJ2-3; D unresolved. The CDR3 spans 17 residues. The V gene's germline CDR1 is SGHTA and CDR2 FQGNSA. V was cut by 3 bases and J by 0 bases, with 16 bases left in between. The DNA for the CDR3 is TGTGCCAGCAGCTTGTGGGTGCGCATCGGTAGCACAGATACGCAGTATTTT. Translated, it gives CASSLWVRIGSTDTQYF.

In its sample, this clonotype was seen many times. V and J are TRBV7-2 and TRBJ1-6; D is ambiguous. Trimming cost V 5 bases and J 8 bases, with 16 bases left between them. The germline V gene has CDR1 SGHTA and CDR2 FQGNSA. The CDR3 consists of 15 residues. The CDR3 nucleotides are TGTGCCAGCAGCCTCTCAGCTCAGAGCGATTCACCCCTCCACTTT. This codes for CASSLSAQSDSPLHF.